Shown below are 29 T cell receptor beta chains from a single sample sequenced in a study of T cell responses to AZD1222 COVID-19 vaccine. Clones were read by immunoSEQ multiplex PCR, and TCRdb kept only the in-frame ones, dropping some. The profile shows about 170,000 clones, 75% to 90% of them singletons. The sample was peripheral blood, taken 28 days after the second dose of the MenACWY control vaccine. These receptors came from an adult who received the MenACWY meningococcal vaccine as a control.

This clone has a handful of counts. The J gene is TRBJ1-4, the V gene TRBV11-2; D is unresolved. CDR3 length equals 16 residues. CDR1 SGHAT and CDR2 FQNNGV come from the germline V gene. V was cut by 1 base and J by 3 bases, with 12 bases left in between. CDR3 loop: CASSLAASVSNEKLFF. DNA of the CDR3: TGTGCCAGCAGCTTAGCAGCCTCAGTGTCTAATGAAAAACTGTTTTTT.

This chain connects TRBV4-3 to TRBJ1-2, with D uncertain. Trimming shortened V by 0 bases and J by 5 bases, and 16 bases separated the two germline ends. In germline, CDR1 is LGHNA, CDR2 YSLEER. This CDR3 is built from 16 residues. The CDR3 reads CASSQETDEPFYGYTF. CDR3 in DNA: TGCGCCAGCAGCCAAGAAACAGATGAGCCTTTTTATGGCTACACCTTC.

The chain is built from TRBV5-1 and TRBJ2-2; D unclear. Trimming cost V 1 base and J 3 bases, with 7 bases left between them. Germline CDR1 reads SGHRS; CDR2 reads YFSETQ. This CDR3 contains 14 residues. The CDR3 region has the DNA TGCGCCAGCAGCTTGCTTAGGGACACCGGGGAGCTGTTTTTT. Translation gives CASSLLRDTGELFF. The full variable domain, completed using reference TRBV5-1 and TRBJ2-2, is KAGVTQTPRYLIKTRGQQVTLSCSPISGHRSVSWYQQTPGQGLQFLFEYFSETQRNKGNFPGRFSGRQFSNSRSEMNVSTLELGDSALYLCASSLLRDTGELFFGEGSRLTVL.

This rearrangement joins TRBV10-1 to TRBJ2-7; TRBD2 matches at 12 bases. With 0 bases clipped from V and 5 bases from J, the junction kept 5 bases outside the gene matches. There are 16 residues in the CDR3. Germline assignment: CDR1 WNHNN and CDR2 SYGVQD (reference sequence). CDR3 sequence reads: CASSESRTSGMNEQYF. The DNA of the CDR3 is TGCGCCAGCAGTGAGTCGCGGACTAGCGGGATGAACGAGCAGTACTTC.

The chain employs TRBV28 and TRBJ2-5; the match to TRBD2 covers 10 bases. V shed 5 bases, J shed 2 bases, and the junction held 8 bases outside the gene matches. The CDR3 is 16 residues long. From germline, CDR1 is MDHEN and CDR2 SYDVKM. The CDR3 DNA follows: TGTGCCAGCAGTCCTCCTTCTAGCGGGGGTCAAGAGACCCAGTACTTC. It encodes CASSPPSSGGQETQYF.

This rearrangement joins TRBV5-4 to TRBJ1-6; the match to TRBD1 covers 8 bases. CDR3 length: 16 amino acids. Germline V gives CDR1 SGHNT, CDR2 YYREEE (reference sequence). V lost 1 base and J lost 7; bases outside the gene matches: 7. CDR3 protein: CASSLSAQGANSPLHF. DNA for the CDR3: TGTGCCAGCAGCTTGTCGGCGCAGGGGGCCAATTCACCCCTCCACTTT.

V usage is TRBV6-5 and J usage is TRBJ1-2; TRBD1 matches at 8 bases. Germline CDR1 and CDR2: MNHEY and SVGAGI. This CDR3 has 13 amino acids. V shed 5 bases, J shed 6 bases, and the junction held 5 bases outside the gene matches. In nucleotides, the CDR3 is TGTGCCAGCAGTCCGCAGGGGGCGCATGGCTACACCTTC. This gives the protein CASSPQGAHGYTF.

The chain couples TRBV7-9 to TRBJ2-6; tentatively, D is TRBD1 (6 bases). CDR1 is SEHNR and CDR2 is FQNEAQ in the germline V gene (reference sequence). This CDR3 region has 18 residues. V was trimmed by 5 bases and J by 0 bases, leaving 17 bases between them. The CDR3 bases are TGTGCCAGCAGCCCAGTCTGGGACACCCTCTCTGGGGCCAACGTCCTGACTTTC. As protein: CASSPVWDTLSGANVLTF.

The chain employs TRBV6-5 and TRBJ2-7; no clear D gene. The V gene lost 6 bases and the J gene lost 3 bases, with 12 bases spanning the gap. CDR3 size: 13 residues. CDR1 and CDR2 (germline): MNHEY, SVGAGI. CDR3 nucleotide sequence: TGTGCCAGCAGCTTATCCCTCCGCTACGAGCAGTACTTC. Translating gives CASSLSLRYEQYF.

V usage is TRBV5-5 and J usage is TRBJ2-5, with D uncertain. The germline V gene has CDR1 SGHKS and CDR2 YYEKEE (reference sequence). V gave up 0 bases and J gave up 2 bases, with 8 bases separating them. CDR3 size: 14 residues. The CDR3 here is CASSLVPEQETQYF. The CDR3, as DNA: TGTGCCAGCAGCTTGGTCCCAGAACAAGAGACCCAGTACTTC.

V usage is TRBV5-1 and J usage is TRBJ2-3; D is ambiguous. Trimming cost V 0 bases and J 2 bases, with 4 bases left between them. The length of the CDR3 is 13 residues. Germline V gene data show CDR1 as SGHRS and CDR2 as YFSETQ. This CDR3 reads CASSLDFTDTQYF. Written as DNA, the CDR3 is TGCGCCAGCAGCTTGGATTTCACAGATACGCAGTATTTT.

The chain is built from TRBV6-5 and TRBJ1-1; D not certain. Trimming removed 6 bases from V and 5 bases from J, with 13 bases in between. This CDR3 contains 13 residues. Per the germline V gene, CDR1 is MNHEY and CDR2 is SVGAGI. The CDR3 loop is CASSRRRATEAFF. DNA of the CDR3: TGTGCCAGCAGCCGGCGGCGTGCGACTGAAGCTTTCTTT.

The chain joins TRBV7-2 to TRBJ2-2; tentatively, D is TRBD2 (6 bases). V gave up 2 bases and J gave up 0 bases, with 7 bases separating them. CDR3 length: 15 amino acids. Germline CDR1 SGHTA, CDR2 FQGNSA. Written as DNA, the CDR3 is TGTGCCAGCAGCTTAAGACTAGCGAACACCGGGGAGCTGTTTTTT. It specifies CASSLRLANTGELFF. Filled out from reference TRBV7-2 and TRBJ2-2, the complete variable domain reads GAGVSQSPSNKVTEKGKDVELRCDPISGHTALYWYRQSLGQGLEFLIYFQGNSAPDKSGLPSDRFSAERTGGSVSTLTIQRTQQEDSAVYLCASSLRLANTGELFFGEGSRLTVL.

This clone was detected only once. The genes are TRBV11-3 and TRBJ2-7, with D possibly being TRBD2 (6 bases). V lost 4 bases to trimming and J lost 5 bases, with 9 bases between them. Germline lookup yields CDR1 SGHNT and CDR2 YENEEA. This CDR3 is 12 amino acids long. The CDR3 region is CASSSGLHEQYF. CDR3 DNA: TGTGCCAGCAGCTCGGGACTCCACGAGCAGTACTTC.

The CDR3 coding sequence is TGTGCCAGCAGTTTGCCTCCTCCGGGGGGGGAAGAGACCCAGTACTTC. Translation gives CASSLPPPGGEETQYF. The chain joins TRBV28 to TRBJ2-5; 8 positions agree with TRBD2. Trimming took 3 bases from V and 3 from J; bases not matched to a gene: 9. This CDR3 comprises 16 residues. From germline, CDR1 is MDHEN and CDR2 SYDVKM.

The chain combines TRBV11-2 with TRBJ1-5, with D possibly TRBD1 on 5 matching bases. Germline CDR1 SGHAT, CDR2 FQNNGV. Trimming left V 4 bases short and J 2 bases short, with 15 bases between. The CDR3 contains 16 residues. The CDR3 DNA sequence: TGTGCCAGCAGCTCTTCCCTGGTGGGGGGCAATCAGCCCCAGCATTTT. Encoded protein: CASSSSLVGGNQPQHF.

This chain joins TRBV7-2 and TRBJ2-4; tentatively, D is TRBD1 (5 bases). The germline gives CDR1 SGHTA, CDR2 FQGNSA. CDR3 length: 13 residues. Trimming stripped 1 base from V and 5 bases from J, with 6 bases between. This CDR3 is CASSLVRENIQYF. In DNA form, the CDR3 reads TGTGCCAGCAGCTTAGTCAGGGAAAACATTCAGTACTTC.

The chain joins TRBV28 to TRBJ1-5; D is possibly TRBD1 (5 bases). The CDR3 length is 16 residues. CDR1 MDHEN and CDR2 SYDVKM come from the germline V gene. Trimming stripped 5 bases from V and 1 base from J, with 15 bases between. The CDR3 loop is CASSPRGRGSNQPQHF. Written as DNA, the CDR3 is TGTGCCAGCAGTCCCCGAGGGAGGGGAAGCAATCAGCCCCAGCATTTT.

The chain is built from TRBV7-2 and TRBJ2-1; tentatively, D is TRBD2 (5 bases). V was pared by 4 bases and J by 7 bases, with 11 bases between. CDR1 SGHTA and CDR2 FQGNSA come from the germline V gene. The CDR3 totals 13 residues. The CDR3, as DNA: TGTGCCAGCAGCTCTAGGGTAGCGAATGAGCAGTTCTTC. Translated, it gives CASSSRVANEQFF.

The V and J genes are TRBV27 and TRBJ2-7; D gene uncertain. Germline CDR1 reads MNHEY; CDR2 reads SMNVEV (reference sequence). V lost 1 base to trimming and J lost 4 bases, with 14 bases between them. CDR3 size: 15 residues. The CDR3 loop is CASSLFSLPSYEQYF. The CDR3 DNA reads as TGTGCCAGCAGTTTATTCTCACTGCCGTCTTACGAGCAGTACTTC.

The chain uses TRBV6-5 and TRBJ2-2, with no clear D. Per germline, CDR1 MNHEY and CDR2 SVGAGI. The germline V and J ends were trimmed by 4 bases and 7 bases, with 4 bases remaining between them. The CDR3 contains 11 residues. The CDR3 coding sequence is TGTGCCAGCAGTTTGAACGGGGAGCTGTTTTTT. Amino acid sequence: CASSLNGELFF.

The rearrangement joins TRBV19 to TRBJ2-3, with 7 bases fitting TRBD1. The CDR3 is 13 residues long. The ends lost 6 bases at V and 0 bases at J; junction bases unmatched: 0. Germline assignment: CDR1 LNHDA and CDR2 SQIVND (reference sequence). For the CDR3, the DNA is TGTGCCAGTAGGACAGGGAGCACAGATACGCAGTATTTT. Translating it yields CASRTGSTDTQYF.

This rearrangement joins TRBV24-1 to TRBJ2-3, with TRBD1 matching 11 bases. The CDR3 is 15 amino acids. Germline V gene sequence: CDR1 KGHDR, CDR2 SFDVKD. The junction had 10 bases not matched to a gene; V was cut back by 10 bases and J by 5 bases. The CDR3 here is CATSDRGRSKDTQYF. The CDR3 DNA is TGTGCCACTTCGGACAGGGGGCGTTCAAAAGATACGCAGTATTTT.

V is TRBV3-1 (or the pseudogene TRBV3-2) and J is TRBJ2-1; tentatively, D is TRBD2 (5 bases). Trimming pared 8 bases from V and 10 bases from J, leaving 15 bases between. Germline CDR1 LGHDT, CDR2 YNNKEL (reference sequence). The CDR3 length is 12 residues. The CDR3 bases are TGTGCCAGCTCGGACGGAACGGGGGAGCAGTTCTTC. This translates into CASSDGTGEQFF.

This chain joins TRBV29-1 and TRBJ1-2, with 9 positions matching TRBD1. The V and J ends lost 3 bases and 6 bases, in that order; junction bases with no gene match: 2. Germline values: CDR1 SQVTM, CDR2 ANQGSEA. The CDR3 length is 12 residues. The DNA of the CDR3 is TGCAGCGTTGAGGGACAGGGTGATGGCTACACCTTC. This translates into CSVEGQGDGYTF.

The chain employs TRBV6-1 and TRBJ1-5; D ambiguous. Trimming took off 6 bases at V and 6 bases at J, with 18 bases between the two ends. Germline lookup yields CDR1 MNHNS and CDR2 SASEGT. The CDR3 extends over 15 amino acids. The CDR3 here is CASRPDTLVGQPQHF. The DNA of the CDR3 is TGTGCCAGCAGACCCGACACGTTGGTGGGTCAGCCCCAGCATTTT.

This rearrangement joins TRBV19 to TRBJ1-4, with 9 nucleotides matching TRBD1. V lost 1 base to trimming and J lost 4 bases; unmatched junction nucleotides: 4. In germline, CDR1 is LNHDA, CDR2 SQIVND (reference sequence). The CDR3 contains 16 residues. The CDR3 loop is CASSIGGQGGNEKLFF. CDR3 sequence (DNA): TGTGCCAGTAGTATAGGGGGACAGGGTGGTAATGAAAAACTGTTTTTT.

The V gene is TRBV19, the J gene TRBJ2-5; TRBD1 matches at 7 bases. V was clipped by 4 bases and J by 4 bases; unmatched bases: 9. The CDR3 is made up of 15 amino acids. CDR1 and CDR2 (germline): LNHDA, SQIVND (reference sequence). CDR3 residues: CASSTPAGGGETQYF. CDR3 nucleotide sequence: TGTGCCAGTAGTACCCCCGCAGGGGGTGGAGAGACCCAGTACTTC. Using reference TRBV19 and TRBJ2-5 for the parts outside the CDR3, the full variable domain is DGGITQSPKYLFRKEGQNVTLSCEQNLNHDAMYWYRQDPGQGLRLIYYSQIVNDFQKGDIAEGYSVSREKKESFPLTVTSAQKNPTAFYLCASSTPAGGGETQYFGPGTRLLVL.

CDR3 sequence: CASSYGAGRIISPLHF. Here the CDR3 DNA reads TGTGCCAGCAGCTATGGAGCGGGACGGATAATTTCACCCCTCCACTTT. The chain is built from TRBV5-4 and TRBJ1-6, with D maybe TRBD1 (5 bases). This CDR3 spans 16 amino acids. Trimming removed 3 bases from V and 9 bases from J, with 19 bases in between. Germline lookup yields CDR1 SGHNT and CDR2 YYREEE (reference sequence).